The 31 T cell receptor beta chains below all came from one sample that was sequenced in a study of T cell responses to AZD1222 COVID-19 vaccine. The assay was immunoSEQ multiplex PCR, and TCRdb's table has in-frame clones only and misses some. The sample shows 95,000 to 150,000 clones, less than 90% of them seen only once. Here the sequenced sample was peripheral blood, taken on day 0 of AZD1222 vaccination. These receptors came from an adult in good health.

V usage is TRBV7-9 and J usage is TRBJ1-6; no clear D gene. Germline V gene sequence: CDR1 SEHNR, CDR2 FQNEAQ (reference sequence). The V and J ends lost 5 bases and 7 bases respectively, with 15 bases between them. The CDR3 totals 15 residues. In DNA form, the CDR3 reads TGTGCCAGCAGCCCCAGGTTAGGAGAGAATTCACCCCTCCACTTT. Translation gives CASSPRLGENSPLHF. The variable domain in full, completed from reference TRBV7-9 and TRBJ1-6, reads DTGVSQNPRHKITKRGQNVTFRCDPISEHNRLYWYRQTLGQGPEFLTYFQNEAQLEKSRLLSDRFSAERPKGSFSTLEIQRTEQGDSAMYLCASSPRLGENSPLHFGNGTRLTVT.

V usage is TRBV15 and J usage is TRBJ1-3, with a weak D call TRBD1 (6 bases). Between the trimmed V and J ends, which lost 7 bases and 0 bases, there was a span of 13 bases. CDR1 and CDR2 from the germline V gene are LNHNV and YYDKDF (reference sequence). The CDR3 has 15 amino acids. Here the CDR3 reads CATTRGQSSGNTIYF. The CDR3 DNA reads TGTGCCACCACACGAGGACAGTCCTCTGGAAACACCATATATTTT.

The chain joins TRBV6-6 to TRBJ1-2, with 8 nucleotides matching TRBD1. Germline loops: CDR1 MNHNY, CDR2 SVGAGI (reference sequence). Germline trimming cut 2 bases from V and 3 bases from J; bases unmatched to any gene: 5. This CDR3 comprises 15 residues. The CDR3 spells CASSYRAGGDYGYTF. CDR3 DNA sequence: TGTGCCAGCAGTTACCGGGCAGGGGGCGACTATGGCTACACCTTC.

J is TRBJ2-3 and V is TRBV20-1; 11 positions match TRBD2. After removal of 3 bases from V and 1 base from J, the junction contained 6 bases not matched to a gene. CDR1 and CDR2 from the germline V gene are DFQATT and SNEGSKA (reference sequence). The CDR3 totals 16 residues. As DNA, the CDR3 is TGCAGTGCTAGTTTAGCGGGGGGGCTCGGCACAGATACGCAGTATTTT. This encodes CSASLAGGLGTDTQYF.

The V gene is TRBV28, the J gene TRBJ2-7, with D uncertain. V lost 5 bases and J 4 bases, leaving 9 bases between the germline ends. Germline CDR1 is MDHEN and CDR2 is SYDVKM. The CDR3 consists of 12 residues. CDR3 amino acids: CASSGIGYEQYF. The CDR3 bases are TGTGCCAGCAGTGGGATAGGGTACGAGCAGTACTTC.

This clone has just a few counts. The chain has TRBV6-8 and TRBJ2-1, with unresolved D. V gave up 2 bases and J gave up 4 bases, with 12 bases separating them. This CDR3 is 15 amino acids long. Germline assignment: CDR1 MNHGY and CDR2 SAAAGT. CDR3 sequence: CASSYRDGSYNEQFF. For the CDR3, the DNA is TGTGCCAGCAGTTACCGAGACGGAAGTTACAATGAGCAGTTCTTC.

The J gene is TRBJ1-1, the V gene TRBV11-2; D gene uncertain. Germline CDR1 reads SGHAT; CDR2 reads FQNNGV. The CDR3 is made up of 13 amino acids. V was shortened by 0 bases and J by 11 bases, with 13 bases between the two germline ends. CDR3 protein: CASSLDRAMNAFF. The DNA of the CDR3 is TGTGCCAGCAGCTTAGACCGGGCCATGAACGCTTTCTTT.

The CDR3 DNA sequence: TGTGCCAGCAGTTTAAGAGGGGACGCAACTAATGAAAAACTGTTTTTT. It translates to CASSLRGDATNEKLFF. This chain connects TRBV27 to TRBJ1-4; a possible D gene is TRBD1 (5 bases). Trimming shortened V by 2 bases and J by 0 bases, and 10 bases separated the two germline ends. CDR3 size: 16 residues. Germline V gene data show CDR1 as MNHEY and CDR2 as SMNVEV (reference sequence).

The gene calls are TRBV18 and TRBJ1-5, with 8 bases fitting TRBD1. The CDR3 totals 14 residues. V lost 6 bases and J lost 6; bases outside the gene matches: 7. Germline V lookup: CDR1 KGHSH, CDR2 LQKENI. Here the CDR3 DNA reads TGTGCCAGCTCCCGGGACAGGTTGGGTCAGCCCCAGCATTTT. Translating it yields CASSRDRLGQPQHF.

The chain recombines TRBV11-2 with TRBJ2-3; D remains unclear. Germline-derived CDR1 and CDR2 are SGHAT and FQNNGV. The length of the CDR3 is 16 residues. V lost 4 bases and J lost 0, with 14 bases in between. The CDR3 DNA follows: TGTGCCAGCAGCTCGCCCCGGACGGTTAGCACAGATACGCAGTATTTT. Its translation is CASSSPRTVSTDTQYF.

This sequence joins TRBV4-1 and TRBJ1-2; D unclear. From germline, CDR1 is MGHRA and CDR2 YSYEKL. V was trimmed by 4 bases and J by 5 bases, leaving 11 bases between them. The CDR3 length is 13 residues. Here the CDR3 reads CASSREGLYGYTF. The CDR3 DNA reads as TGCGCCAGCAGCCGAGAGGGTTTGTATGGCTACACCTTC.

The genes are TRBV24-1 and TRBJ1-2; D is possibly TRBD1 (6 bases). Trimming took 12 bases from V and 7 from J, leaving 23 bases between them. The germline V gene has CDR1 KGHDR and CDR2 SFDVKD. The CDR3 has 14 residues. The DNA for the CDR3 is TGTGCCGTAGGCGGCGCAGGGGCCTATGGTGGCTACACCTTC. It specifies CAVGGAGAYGGYTF.

The J gene is TRBJ2-7, the V gene TRBV4-3; 9 bases agree with TRBD2. The CDR3 is 18 amino acids. J was trimmed by 4 bases and V by 0 bases; bases with no gene match: 13. From germline, CDR1 is LGHNA and CDR2 YSLEER. Written as DNA, the CDR3 is TGCGCCAGCAGCCAAGAAACGGGTAGCGGGGGTCCTTGGTACGAGCAGTACTTC. As protein: CASSQETGSGGPWYEQYF.

The V call is TRBV19, the J call TRBJ1-2; D remains unclear. The CDR3 runs 14 residues. V was shortened by 3 bases and J by 4 bases, with 12 bases between the two germline ends. Germline assignment: CDR1 LNHDA and CDR2 SQIVND (reference sequence). CDR3 region: CASSIVESRYGYTF. CDR3 coding DNA: TGTGCCAGTAGTATCGTTGAGAGTCGCTATGGCTACACCTTC.

This clone occurred a few times. V gene TRBV19 combines with J gene TRBJ1-2; 8 nucleotides agree with TRBD1. V trimming: 6 bases; J trimming: 5 bases; junction bases outside the gene matches: 8. The CDR3 runs to 14 residues. Germline lookup yields CDR1 LNHDA and CDR2 SQIVND (reference sequence). As DNA, the CDR3 is TGTGCCAGTAGGCGACAGGGGTCGGAATATGGCTACACCTTC. Its translation is CASRRQGSEYGYTF.

CDR3: CASSPGTEYINYGYTF. The CDR3, as DNA: TGCGCCAGCAGCCCCGGGACAGAGTATATTAACTATGGCTACACCTTC. The chain is built from TRBV4-1 and TRBJ1-2; TRBD1 matches 7 bases. Germline V gene data show CDR1 as MGHRA and CDR2 as YSYEKL. The J segment lost 1 base and the V segment lost 4 bases, leaving 9 bases of the junction unmatched. The CDR3 is made up of 16 amino acids.

This clone has a handful of counts. This rearrangement joins TRBV3-1 (or the pseudogene TRBV3-2) to TRBJ1-1, with D unclear. CDR1 is LGHDT and CDR2 is YNNKEL in the germline V gene (reference sequence). Trimming pared 1 base from V and 10 bases from J, leaving 7 bases between. The CDR3 runs 11 residues. CDR3 nucleotide sequence: TGTGCCAGCAGCCAAGGAGGGATAGCTTTCTTT. The encoded protein is CASSQGGIAFF.

The gene calls are TRBV7-9 and TRBJ2-7; the D call may be TRBD1 or TRBD2 (5 bases each). The V gene's germline CDR1 is SEHNR and CDR2 FQNEAQ (reference sequence). This CDR3 is built from 16 residues. V lost 6 bases to trimming and J lost 2 bases, with 20 bases between them. The CDR3 DNA reads as TGTGCCAGCAGTCACCGGAGAGGGGACGGGCCCTACGAGCAGTACTTC. It codes for CASSHRRGDGPYEQYF.

The chain couples TRBV2 to TRBJ2-1; D might be TRBD2 (7 bases). This CDR3 spans 15 amino acids. V was pared by 6 bases and J by 3 bases, with 15 bases between. Germline lookup yields CDR1 SNHLY and CDR2 FYNNEI. As DNA, the CDR3 is TGTGCCAGCAGGAAAGGGGGGGGCCTCTACAATGAGCAGTTCTTC. This codes for CASRKGGGLYNEQFF.

The rearrangement uses TRBV5-4 and TRBJ2-3, with 8 positions matching TRBD2. The CDR3 covers 17 residues. V trimming: 1 base; J trimming: 4 bases; junction bases outside the gene matches: 11. Germline loops: CDR1 SGHNT, CDR2 YYREEE (reference sequence). The DNA for the CDR3 is TGTGCCAGCAGCTTGAAGTTGGTCGGGGGGGCTGCAGATACGCAGTATTTT. Encoded protein: CASSLKLVGGAADTQYF.

The chain links TRBV3-1 (or the pseudogene TRBV3-2) to TRBJ2-1; 9 bases match TRBD2. This CDR3 is 21 amino acids long. CDR1 and CDR2 (germline): LGHDT, YNNKEL (reference sequence). V lost 0 bases and J lost 7; bases outside the gene matches: 22. The CDR3 reads CASSQDRGYQGSGGISNEQFF. The CDR3 nucleotides read TGTGCCAGCAGCCAAGATCGAGGGTACCAAGGAAGCGGGGGGATCAGTAATGAGCAGTTCTTC.

J is TRBJ2-5 and V is TRBV27; D remains unclear. The germline V gene has CDR1 MNHEY and CDR2 SMNVEV (reference sequence). This CDR3 region has 13 residues. V was pared by 2 bases and J by 9 bases, with 13 bases between. The CDR3 coding sequence is TGTGCCAGCAGTTTACGATTCCATTGGGCCCAGTACTTC. It translates to CASSLRFHWAQYF.

The J gene is TRBJ1-6, the V gene TRBV19; 8 bases agree with TRBD1. J was trimmed by 9 bases and V by 7 bases; bases with no gene match: 8. Germline loops: CDR1 LNHDA, CDR2 SQIVND (reference sequence). The CDR3 is 14 residues long. CDR3 nucleotide sequence: TGTGCCAGTAATCCAACAGGGGGGGGTTCACCCCTCCACTTT. Translating gives CASNPTGGGSPLHF.

This clone was seen once. This rearrangement joins TRBV19 to TRBJ2-3, with 7 bases aligning to TRBD1. CDR3 length: 14 amino acids. Germline V gene sequence: CDR1 LNHDA, CDR2 SQIVND (reference sequence). V lost 1 base to trimming and J lost 4 bases; unmatched junction nucleotides: 2. The CDR3 sequence: CASSIGQGADTQYF. Written as DNA, the CDR3 is TGTGCCAGTAGTATAGGACAGGGCGCAGATACGCAGTATTTT.

The chain has TRBV19 and TRBJ1-1, with D maybe TRBD1 (6 bases). Germline CDR1 LNHDA, CDR2 SQIVND (reference sequence). V lost 6 bases to trimming and J lost 1 base, with 15 bases between them. The CDR3 totals 15 residues. The CDR3: CASRTGSTGNTEAFF. In nucleotides, the CDR3 is TGTGCCAGTAGGACAGGATCGACAGGGAACACTGAAGCTTTCTTT. Drawing the rest from reference TRBV19 and TRBJ1-1, the complete variable domain is DGGITQSPKYLFRKEGQNVTLSCEQNLNHDAMYWYRQDPGQGLRLIYYSQIVNDFQKGDIAEGYSVSREKKESFPLTVTSAQKNPTAFYLCASRTGSTGNTEAFFGQGTRLTVV.

V is TRBV19 and J is TRBJ1-6; 7 positions agree with TRBD1. The CDR3 is 14 amino acids. Losses at the gene ends were 5 bases for V and 8 bases for J; bases not matched to a gene: 6. Germline CDR1 reads LNHDA; CDR2 reads SQIVND (reference sequence). The CDR3, as DNA: TGTGCCAGTAGTGCGACAGGGACCTATTCACCCCTCCACTTT. It specifies CASSATGTYSPLHF.

The rearrangement joins TRBV7-3 to TRBJ1-2; 7 bases agree with TRBD1. This CDR3 comprises 13 residues. Germline V CDR1 and CDR2: SGHTA, FQGTGA. Trimming removed 9 bases from V and 4 bases from J; junction bases left unmatched: 8. CDR3 loop: CARRGGKIYGYTF. The CDR3 nucleotides read TGTGCCAGGAGAGGGGGCAAGATCTATGGCTACACCTTC.

The chain is built from TRBV19 and TRBJ1-1, with TRBD1 as a possible D gene (6 bases). Germline V lookup: CDR1 LNHDA, CDR2 SQIVND (reference sequence). Trimming stripped 9 bases from V and 0 bases from J, with 11 bases between. This CDR3 spans 13 amino acids. The CDR3 DNA follows: TGTGCCAGCAGCGACAGGCTGAACACTGAAGCTTTCTTT. Its protein is CASSDRLNTEAFF.

The chain employs TRBV5-1 and TRBJ1-5; D perhaps matches TRBD1 (6 bases). CDR3 length equals 14 residues. Germline V gene data show CDR1 as SGHRS and CDR2 as YFSETQ. Trimming took off 0 bases at V and 4 bases at J, with 8 bases between the two ends. The CDR3 bases are TGCGCCAGCAGCTTGGACAGGGAGAATCAGCCCCAGCATTTT. Translation gives CASSLDRENQPQHF.

The gene calls are TRBV9 and TRBJ1-1; a weak D match, TRBD1 (5 bases). Per germline, CDR1 SGDLS and CDR2 YYNGEE. This CDR3 region has 14 residues. The ends were cut back, 4 bases at V and 1 base at J, with 11 bases in the middle. The CDR3 nucleotides are TGTGCCAGCAGCAAAAGCGGGGGGAACACTGAAGCTTTCTTT. This gives the protein CASSKSGGNTEAFF. Based on the CDR3 plus reference TRBV9 and TRBJ1-1, the full variable domain is DSGVTQTPKHLITATGQRVTLRCSPRSGDLSVYWYQQSLDQGLQFLIQYYNGEERAKGNILERFSAQQFPDLHSELNLSSLELGDSALYFCASSKSGGNTEAFFGQGTRLTVV.

The rearrangement joins TRBV29-1 to TRBJ1-5; 8 bases line up with TRBD1. CDR1 and CDR2 from the germline V gene are SQVTM and ANQGSEA. V was clipped by 7 bases and J by 2 bases; unmatched bases: 1. The CDR3 is 12 amino acids. CDR3 residues: CSAQGGNQPQHF. As DNA, the CDR3 is TGCAGCGCACAGGGGGGCAATCAGCCCCAGCATTTT.